The T cell receptor beta chain described here comes from a study of cytomegalovirus exposure and HLA in healthy donors. This CDR3 has 14 amino acids. Germline lookup yields CDR1 SGDLS and CDR2 YYNGEE. Unmatched junction bases numbered 7, after V lost 3 bases and J lost 10 bases. The PCR was carried out with 60 Vbeta primers and 13 Jbeta primers. The assay was immunoSEQ multiplex PCR, and TCRdb's table has in-frame clones only and misses some. The repertoire includes about 110,000 clones, 76% of them detected once, and more than 6% sits in the top ten. Sequencing was performed on PBMCs. This clonotype was sampled from a woman between 50 and 59 years old in good health and CMV-seropositive. This chain uses TRBV9 with TRBJ1-6; TRBD1 matches 7 bases. The CDR3 DNA follows: TGTGCCAGCAGCGACAGGGGCTCTGGCTCACCCCTCCACTTT. It translates to CASSDRGSGSPLHF.